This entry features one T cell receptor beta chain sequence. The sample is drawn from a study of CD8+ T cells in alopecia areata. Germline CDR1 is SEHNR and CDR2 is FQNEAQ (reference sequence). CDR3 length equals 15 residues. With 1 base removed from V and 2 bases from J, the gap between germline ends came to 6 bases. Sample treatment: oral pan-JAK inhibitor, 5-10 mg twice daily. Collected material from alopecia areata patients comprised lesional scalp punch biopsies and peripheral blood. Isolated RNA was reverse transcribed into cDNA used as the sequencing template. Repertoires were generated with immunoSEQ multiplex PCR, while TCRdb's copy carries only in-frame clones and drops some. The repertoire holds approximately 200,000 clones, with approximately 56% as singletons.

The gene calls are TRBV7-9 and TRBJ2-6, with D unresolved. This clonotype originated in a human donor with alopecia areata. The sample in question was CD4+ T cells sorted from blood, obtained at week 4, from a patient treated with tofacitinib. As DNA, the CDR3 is TGTGCCAGCAGCTTAGGGTTAACTGGGGCCAACGTCCTGACTTTC. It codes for CASSLGLTGANVLTF.